Each of the 20 T cell receptor beta chains below was sequenced from the same sample in a study of T cell repertoires in cytomegalovirus infection. TCRdb recomputed calls from the reads with MiXCR, one row per CDR3 protein. This table holds nearly 700,000 distinct CDR3 sequences, around a third found once. No cognate antigen is known for these TCRs. The starting material was cultured PBMCs, obtained from culture after CMV antigen stimulation. These receptors all come from a human donor in good health (CMV status not recorded). Some clones in this sample may be carry-over from other donors' samples.

This chain uses TRBV20-1 with TRBJ2-4; D not resolved. V gave up 8 bases and J gave up 7 bases, with 15 bases separating them. Germline V lookup: CDR1 DFQATT, CDR2 SNEGSKA (reference sequence). This CDR3 has 12 amino acids. The CDR3 DNA is TGCAGTTCCCACGATCCGGGCAACATTCAGTACTTC. Encoded protein: CSSHDPGNIQYF.

This clonotype was picked up a small number of times. J is TRBJ2-3 and V is TRBV7-2; 8 bases fit TRBD2. Looked up from germline, CDR1 is SGHTA and CDR2 is FQGNSA. The junction had 13 bases not matched to a gene; V was cut back by 5 bases and J by 0 bases. The CDR3 spans 18 residues. Written as DNA, the CDR3 is TGTGCCAGCAGCCGATCTTGGCGGGGGGACCTCAGCACAGATACGCAGTATTTT. It translates to CASSRSWRGDLSTDTQYF. The full variable domain, completed using reference TRBV7-2 and TRBJ2-3, is GAGVSQSPSNKVTEKGKDVELRCDPISGHTALYWYRQSLGQGLEFLIYFQGNSAPDKSGLPSDRFSAERTGGSVSTLTIQRTQQEDSAVYLCASSRSWRGDLSTDTQYFGPGTRLTVL.

This sequence joins TRBV4-3 and TRBJ2-1, with TRBD2 as a possible D gene (5 bases). Germline CDR1 and CDR2: LGHNA and YSLEER. CDR3 size: 17 residues. The ends were cut back, 0 bases at V and 1 base at J, with 13 bases in the middle. The CDR3, as DNA: TGCGCCAGCAGCCAAGATCCGGGGAGTGGGTCCTACAATGAGCAGTTCTTC. It translates to CASSQDPGSGSYNEQFF.

This rearrangement joins TRBV4-1 to TRBJ2-3; D is undetermined. The CDR3 is made up of 14 amino acids. CDR1 MGHRA and CDR2 YSYEKL come from the germline V gene. V dropped 2 bases and J dropped 1 base, with 7 bases sitting between them. The CDR3 region is CASSQYSGTDTQYF. The CDR3 nucleotides read TGCGCCAGCAGCCAATACTCGGGCACAGATACGCAGTATTTT.

The chain joins TRBV5-1 to TRBJ2-2, with D possibly called TRBD1 or TRBD2 (6 bases each). Deletions cut 5 bases from V and 6 bases from J, with 11 bases between. Germline V lookup: CDR1 SGHRS, CDR2 YFSETQ. The CDR3 loop spans 13 amino acids. Written as DNA, the CDR3 is TGCGCCAGCAGTACGGAGGGGGCCGGGGAGCTGTTTTTT. It yields the protein CASSTEGAGELFF.

This chain connects TRBV19 to TRBJ2-7; the D is unclear. V was shortened by 3 bases and J by 4 bases, with 13 bases between the two germline ends. Germline V CDR1 and CDR2: LNHDA, SQIVND (reference sequence). The CDR3 loop spans 14 amino acids. In DNA, the CDR3 is TGTGCCAGTAGTATGTACCTTAACTCTTACGAGCAGTACTTC. This gives the protein CASSMYLNSYEQYF. Using reference TRBV19 and TRBJ2-7 for the parts outside the CDR3, the full variable domain is DGGITQSPKYLFRKEGQNVTLSCEQNLNHDAMYWYRQDPGQGLRLIYYSQIVNDFQKGDIAEGYSVSREKKESFPLTVTSAQKNPTAFYLCASSMYLNSYEQYFGPGTRLTVT.

This clonotype showed up just a few times. This chain joins TRBV12-3 or TRBV12-4 and TRBJ1-1, with D possibly matching TRBD1 (5 bases). The CDR3 runs to 14 residues. The V and J ends lost 3 bases and 7 bases respectively, with 15 bases between them. CDR3 in amino acids: CASSLKGRFVEAFF. The CDR3 nucleotides are TGTGCCAGCAGTTTGAAGGGGAGGTTTGTTGAAGCTTTCTTT.

This clonotype has a count of ten or more. The gene calls are TRBV7-8 and TRBJ2-5, with D maybe TRBD1 (6 bases). This CDR3 is built from 15 residues. V dropped 2 bases and J dropped 4 bases, with 14 bases sitting between them. Germline values: CDR1 SGHVS, CDR2 FQNEAQ. The CDR3 region is CASSLPPRGAETQYF. DNA for the CDR3: TGTGCCAGCAGCTTACCGCCCAGGGGCGCAGAGACCCAGTACTTC.

The V gene is TRBV28, the J gene TRBJ1-1; weak D call: TRBD1 (5 bases). CDR3 length: 15 residues. Germline assignment: CDR1 MDHEN and CDR2 SYDVKM. The germline V and J ends were trimmed by 6 bases and 3 bases, with 17 bases remaining between them. The CDR3 sequence: CASRPRWTRDTEAFF. The CDR3 nucleotides read TGTGCCAGCAGGCCCCGATGGACAAGAGACACTGAAGCTTTCTTT.

The table lists this clonotype with many counts. The chain has TRBV7-2 and TRBJ2-3; D might be TRBD1 (6 bases). Germline V gene data show CDR1 as SGHTA and CDR2 as FQGNSA. The CDR3 consists of 16 residues. Trimming removed 3 bases at V and 5 bases at J, with 18 bases between. DNA for the CDR3: TGTGCCAGCAGCTTTCATAGGGCAGGGGCGGAAGATACGCAGTATTTT. Translated, it gives CASSFHRAGAEDTQYF.

This clonotype was picked up many times. The CDR3 DNA reads TGTGCCAGCAGCTTACTCCCGGGGACACAACGGAACATTCAGTACTTC. Protein product: CASSLLPGTQRNIQYF. This chain joins TRBV7-8 and TRBJ2-4; tentatively, D is TRBD1 (6 bases). CDR1 SGHVS and CDR2 FQNEAQ come from the germline V gene. This CDR3 spans 16 amino acids. The V end was cut by 2 bases, the J end by 7 bases, with 18 bases between.

The rearrangement uses TRBV10-3 and TRBJ2-7, with 14 positions matching TRBD2. J was trimmed by 0 bases and V by 11 bases; bases with no gene match: 9. Germline CDR1 and CDR2: ENHRY and SYGVKD. The CDR3 is 16 amino acids. CDR3 region: CAARGTSGSLSYEQYF. In DNA form, the CDR3 reads TGTGCCGCGAGGGGGACTAGCGGGAGCCTCTCCTACGAGCAGTACTTC.

As regards this clonotype: A much bigger clone sits one base away, suggesting this may be a read error. This rearrangement joins TRBV7-2 to TRBJ2-7; possibly TRBD2 for D (7 bases). This CDR3 spans 18 amino acids. The germline V gene encodes CDR1 SGHTA and CDR2 FQGNSA. CDR3 in DNA: TGTGCCAGCAGCAACCGCCCGGGAGGAGGGGGAAATGCCTACGAGCGGTACTTC. Amino acid sequence: CASSNRPGGGGNAYERYF.

This clonotype was recorded many times. The chain is built from TRBV7-2 and TRBJ1-5, with D possibly matching TRBD1 (6 bases). The CDR3 consists of 13 residues. The V gene's germline CDR1 is SGHTA and CDR2 FQGNSA. The ends were cut back, 4 bases at V and 5 bases at J, with 9 bases in the middle. Here the CDR3 reads CASSSYRDQPQHF. CDR3 bases: TGTGCCAGCAGCTCGTACAGGGATCAGCCCCAGCATTTT.

The chain carries TRBV6-5 and TRBJ1-6; D ambiguous. The CDR3 loop spans 14 amino acids. Germline V gene data show CDR1 as MNHEY and CDR2 as SVGAGI. V lost 6 bases, J lost 8 bases, and 14 bases lay in between. In nucleotides, the CDR3 is TGTGCCAGCAGCCCAGATGGGATGGATTCACCCCTCCACTTT. Its translation: CASSPDGMDSPLHF.

This clonotype was counted a few times. The chain recombines TRBV7-6 with TRBJ1-4; D not resolved. Trimming cost V 1 base and J 14 bases, with 11 bases left between them. The V gene's germline CDR1 is SGHVS and CDR2 FNYEAQ. The CDR3 has 12 amino acids. The CDR3 DNA is TGTGCCAGCAGCTTAGGTTACGGCGGGCTGTTTTTT. This sequence encodes CASSLGYGGLFF.

This clonotype has ten or more counts. This chain links TRBV7-2 with TRBJ2-4, with D possibly being TRBD2 (6 bases). Between the trimmed V and J ends, which lost 3 bases and 2 bases, there was a span of 11 bases. The V gene's germline CDR1 is SGHTA and CDR2 FQGNSA. The CDR3 totals 15 residues. The CDR3 region is CASSLGGITKNIQYF. The CDR3 region has the DNA TGTGCCAGCAGCTTGGGCGGGATAACCAAAAACATTCAGTACTTC.

V gene TRBV11-2 combines with J gene TRBJ2-7; possible D gene TRBD1, 6 bases. The CDR3 runs to 16 residues. Germline CDR1 and CDR2: SGHAT and FQNNGV. Trimming stripped 4 bases from V and 0 bases from J, with 16 bases between. The CDR3, as DNA: TGTGCCAGCAGCTGGGTGGTCAGGGGCAACTCCTACGAGCAGTACTTC. Translated, it gives CASSWVVRGNSYEQYF. Supplemented by reference TRBV11-2 and TRBJ2-7, the full variable domain reads EAGVAQSPRYKIIEKRQSVAFWCNPISGHATLYWYQQILGQGPKLLIQFQNNGVVDDSQLPKDRFSAERLKGVDSTLKIQPAKLEDSAVYLCASSWVVRGNSYEQYFGPGTRLTVT.

The V and J genes are TRBV4-3 and TRBJ2-3; D tentatively fits TRBD1 or TRBD2 (5 bases each). This CDR3 comprises 17 residues. Germline V lookup: CDR1 LGHNA, CDR2 YSLEER. Trimming removed 5 bases at V and 5 bases at J, with 23 bases between. The CDR3 sequence: CASSYSFSGSNGDTQYF. CDR3 bases: TGCGCCAGCAGCTATTCCTTCTCAGGGAGTAATGGAGATACGCAGTATTTT.

The chain recombines TRBV7-9 with TRBJ1-1; possible D gene TRBD1, 6 bases. Germline CDR1 reads SEHNR; CDR2 reads FQNEAQ (reference sequence). This CDR3 spans 16 amino acids. V was pared by 2 bases and J by 0 bases, with 13 bases between. The CDR3 here is CASSLPPGQLNTEAFF. CDR3 coding DNA: TGTGCCAGCAGCTTACCTCCGGGACAACTGAACACTGAAGCTTTCTTT.